This T cell receptor beta chain derives from a study of T cells after yellow fever vaccination. TCRdb reanalysed the 5' RACE reads using MiXCR and keeps one entry per CDR3 protein. The sample carries nearly 300,000 distinct CDR3 sequences, roughly 9% recorded once. This clonotype has just a few counts. Per the germline V gene, CDR1 is MNHNS and CDR2 is SASEGT. This CDR3 contains 16 residues. Unmatched junction bases numbered 13, after V lost 7 bases and J lost 2 bases. Sequences were derived from CD4+ T cells sorted from PBMCs, sampled 5 days after the yellow fever booster vaccination. The chain employs TRBV6-1 and TRBJ2-5, with 7 bases aligning to TRBD2. The TCR was taken from a man aged 18 to 29 who received the YFV17D yellow fever vaccine. CDR3: CASIRGRVGGQETQYF. In DNA, the CDR3 is TGTGCCAGCATTCGAGGGAGGGTAGGAGGGCAAGAGACCCAGTACTTC.